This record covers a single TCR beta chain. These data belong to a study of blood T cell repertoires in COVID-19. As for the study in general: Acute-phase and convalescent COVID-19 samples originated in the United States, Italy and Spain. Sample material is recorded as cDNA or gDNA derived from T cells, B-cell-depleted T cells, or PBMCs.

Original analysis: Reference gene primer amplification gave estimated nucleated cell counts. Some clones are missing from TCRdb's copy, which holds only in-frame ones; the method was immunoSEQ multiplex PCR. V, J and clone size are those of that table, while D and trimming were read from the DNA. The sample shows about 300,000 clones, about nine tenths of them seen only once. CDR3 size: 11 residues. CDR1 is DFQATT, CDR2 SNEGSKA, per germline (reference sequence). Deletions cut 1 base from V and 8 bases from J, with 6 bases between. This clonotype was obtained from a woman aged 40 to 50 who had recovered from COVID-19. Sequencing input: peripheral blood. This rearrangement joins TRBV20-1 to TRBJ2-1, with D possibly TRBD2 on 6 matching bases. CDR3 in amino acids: CSARAGDEQFF. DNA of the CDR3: TGCAGTGCTAGAGCGGGGGATGAGCAGTTCTTC.